This is a list of T cell receptor beta chains from one sample in a study of T cells after yellow fever vaccination. One entry per CDR3 protein results from TCRdb running MiXCR on the 5' RACE reads. The top ten clones hold 18% of a sample with approximately 300,000 distinct CDR3 sequences, around 7.3% of them seen once. Sequenced here: PBMCs, sampled about 49 days after the first yellow fever vaccination. Receptors were obtained from a man between 18 and 35 years old who received the YFV17D yellow fever vaccine. The CDR3 runs from the conserved cysteine through the conserved F or W. Fields, in order: J gene, clone size, V gene, D gene, CDR3 protein, CDR3 DNA. D genes are given only for firm matches. Size values are once, few and many counts, or a class for expanded clones, and some rows have none.

TRBJ2-3 many TRBV15 TRBD1 CATSVDRADTQYF TGTGCCACCAGCGTCGACAGGGCAGATACGCAGTATTTT
TRBJ2-5 few TRBV20-1 . CSCRRGGGAETQYF TGCAGCTGCCGGAGGGGGGGCGGAGCAGAGACCCAGTACTTC
TRBJ2-1 . TRBV20-1 . CSAYRPGVNEQFF TGCAGTGCCTACCGACCAGGGGTTAATGAGCAGTTCTTC
TRBJ2-2 few TRBV12-3/TRBV12-4 TRBD1 CASRQRQGRTGELFF TGTGCCAGCAGGCAAAGACAGGGACGGACCGGGGAGCTGTTTTTT
TRBJ2-3 . TRBV27 TRBD2 CASSSLLAGGPTDTQYF TGTGCCAGCAGTTCTCTATTAGCGGGGGGACCCACAGATACGCAGTATTTT
TRBJ1-2 few TRBV28 . CASSRGRDGEGYGYTF TGTGCCAGCAGTAGGGGTAGGGACGGTGAAGGCTATGGCTACACCTTC
TRBJ2-4 . TRBV7-2 . CASSLAGPPSGGKNIQYF TGTGCCAGCAGCTTAGCGGGGCCCCCCTCCGGAGGCAAAAACATTCAGTACTTC
TRBJ1-1 many TRBV7-2 . CASSLAGYTEAFF TGTGCCAGCAGCTTGGCCGGGTACACTGAAGCTTTCTTT
TRBJ2-1 . TRBV12-3/TRBV12-4 . CASEGGGHDEQFF TGTGCCAGCGAGGGGGGGGGGCACGATGAGCAGTTCTTC
TRBJ2-1 many TRBV11-1 TRBD2 CASSLGLATYNEQFF TGTGCCAGCAGCCTCGGACTAGCGACCTACAATGAGCAGTTCTTC
TRBJ2-3 few TRBV10-3 TRBD1 CAISELAQGDPSTDTQYF TGTGCCATCAGTGAGCTGGCACAGGGGGATCCTAGCACAGATACGCAGTATTTT
TRBJ2-3 many TRBV11-1 TRBD2 CASSGLGLAGPSSTDTQYF TGTGCCAGCAGCGGTCTGGGACTAGCGGGGCCGTCTAGCACAGATACGCAGTATTTT
TRBJ2-5 . TRBV7-9 . CASSFSPQETQYF TGTGCCAGCAGCTTCAGTCCCCAAGAGACCCAGTACTTC
TRBJ2-3 few TRBV6-1 TRBD1 CASSQPGTGAYPQYF TGTGCCAGCAGCCAGCCCGGGACAGGGGCGTACCCGCAGTATTTT
TRBJ2-1 few TRBV20-1 . CSAEAPGSEDNEQFF TGCAGTGCCGAAGCGCCGGGGAGTGAGGACAATGAGCAGTTCTTC
TRBJ2-3 many TRBV5-1 . CASSHSNSADTQYF TGCGCCAGCAGCCATAGTAATTCTGCAGATACGCAGTATTTT
TRBJ1-4 few TRBV7-9 . CASSSRQDEKLFF TGTGCCAGCAGTTCAAGACAGGATGAAAAACTGTTTTTT
TRBJ1-1 many TRBV7-2 . CASSLAQGKEGRTEAFF TGTGCCAGCAGCTTAGCGCAGGGTAAAGAGGGGAGAACTGAAGCTTTCTTT
TRBJ1-5 . TRBV7-2 . CASSHVGGRPQHF TGTGCCAGCAGCCATGTCGGGGGTCGGCCCCAGCATTTT
TRBJ1-2 many TRBV7-8 TRBD1 CASSFQTGEGYGYTF TGTGCCAGCAGCTTTCAAACAGGGGAGGGATATGGCTACACCTTC
TRBJ2-5 few TRBV29-1 TRBD1 CSVDREETQYF TGCAGCGTGGACAGGGAAGAGACCCAGTACTTC
TRBJ2-7 many TRBV12-3/TRBV12-4 TRBD1 CASSLGQGVSYEQYF TGTGCCAGCAGTTTAGGACAGGGGGTTTCCTACGAGCAGTACTTC
TRBJ2-7 many TRBV7-2 . CASSPQEGEQYF TGTGCCAGCAGCCCCCAGGAGGGGGAGCAGTACTTC
TRBJ1-2 few TRBV5-1 . CASSLDPRGNSNYGYTF TGCGCCAGCAGCTTGGATCCCAGGGGAAATTCTAACTATGGCTACACCTTC
TRBJ2-2 many TRBV29-1 TRBD1 CSVGNRGRELFF TGCAGCGTTGGAAACAGGGGCCGGGAGCTGTTTTTT
TRBJ1-1 many TRBV12-3/TRBV12-4 . CASSSGLLNTEAFF TGTGCCAGCAGTTCGGGACTCCTGAACACTGAAGCTTTCTTT
TRBJ1-5 few TRBV15 . CATSRDWQGKGQPQHF TGTGCCACCAGCAGAGATTGGCAGGGCAAGGGCCAGCCCCAGCATTTT
TRBJ2-3 many TRBV5-6 . CASSLVSGGTDTQYF TGTGCCAGCAGCTTGGTCTCAGGGGGGACAGATACGCAGTATTTT
TRBJ1-2 . TRBV7-9 . CATTPPGVSSQWGYTF TGTGCCACCACGCCCCCAGGGGTAAGCTCCCAGTGGGGCTACACCTTC
TRBJ1-2 . TRBV12-3/TRBV12-4 . CSSLVPGMYGYTF TGCAGCAGTTTAGTCCCAGGGATGTATGGCTACACCTTC
TRBJ2-1 few TRBV6-5 . CASSYSNRDYNEQFF TGTGCCAGCAGTTACTCCAACAGGGACTACAATGAGCAGTTCTTC
TRBJ2-3 . TRBV10-3 TRBD1 CAISGQGSDTQYF TGTGCCATCAGTGGACAGGGGTCAGATACGCAGTATTTT
TRBJ2-6 few TRBV18 . CASSPQLGGSGANVLTF TGTGCCAGCTCACCACAACTGGGTGGTTCTGGGGCCAACGTCCTGACTTTC
TRBJ2-1 many TRBV10-3 . CAISEVRTASYNEQFF TGTGCCATCAGTGAGGTCCGGACAGCTTCCTACAATGAGCAGTTCTTC
TRBJ1-1 many TRBV12-5 . CASAVGSGNTEAFF TGTGCTAGTGCCGTGGGAAGCGGGAACACTGAAGCTTTCTTT
TRBJ2-1 few TRBV6-5 TRBD1 CASSYLGQAYNEQFF TGTGCCAGCAGTTACTTGGGACAGGCTTACAATGAGCAGTTCTTC
TRBJ2-3 many TRBV5-4 TRBD2 CASSSGTSGGSTDTQYF TGTGCCAGCAGCTCCGGGACTAGCGGGGGTAGCACAGATACGCAGTATTTT
TRBJ2-5 many TRBV5-1 TRBD2 CASSSAGGETQYF TGCGCCAGCAGCTCGGCGGGGGGAGAGACCCAGTACTTC
TRBJ2-1 many TRBV24-1 TRBD1 CATSDLHRGTGEDNEQFF TGTGCCACCAGTGATTTACATCGAGGGACAGGGGAGGACAATGAGCAGTTCTTC
TRBJ2-2 few TRBV20-1 . CSALERERANTGELFF TGCAGTGCTTTAGAAAGGGAACGCGCGAACACCGGGGAGCTGTTTTTT
TRBJ1-6 . TRBV2 . CASLDSYNSPLHF TGTGCCAGCCTGGACTCCTATAATTCACCCCTCCACTTT
TRBJ1-2 few TRBV21-1 . CASSKDLENYGYTF TGTGCCAGCAGCAAAGATCTGGAAAACTATGGCTACACCTTC
TRBJ1-1 few TRBV7-3 TRBD1 CASSPQGGVTEAFF TGTGCCAGCAGCCCCCAGGGGGGGGTCACTGAAGCTTTCTTT
TRBJ1-2 many TRBV12-3/TRBV12-4 . CASSLEGSGGYTF TGTGCCAGCAGTTTAGAGGGGTCGGGAGGCTACACCTTC
TRBJ1-2 few TRBV4-1 . CASSPTVNYGYTF TGCGCCAGCAGCCCGACGGTTAACTATGGCTACACCTTC
TRBJ2-3 . TRBV7-8 TRBD2 CASSPRGAGGLQNTQYF TGTGCCAGCAGCCCGAGGGGGGCGGGGGGGCTCCAGAATACGCAGTATTTT
TRBJ2-3 . TRBV18 . CASSPIQGADTQYF TGTGCCAGCTCACCTATCCAGGGTGCAGATACGCAGTATTTT
TRBJ2-3 many TRBV5-1 . CASPPRGPDTQYF TGCGCCAGCCCCCCCCGGGGCCCAGATACGCAGTATTTT
TRBJ2-5 few TRBV5-4 TRBD2 CASSLAGSGGGPQETQYF TGTGCCAGCAGCTTGGCCGGCAGCGGGGGTGGACCTCAAGAGACCCAGTACTTC
TRBJ2-1 . TRBV7-6 . CASSPRRLGSSYEQFF TGTGCCAGCAGCCCAAGGCGACTGGGGAGTTCCTATGAGCAGTTCTTC
TRBJ1-4 . TRBV20-1 . CSATLGTLNEKLFF TGCAGTGCTACTCTCGGGACACTTAATGAAAAACTGTTTTTT
TRBJ2-3 . TRBV7-7 . CASSPVGVGDTQYF TGTGCCAGCAGCCCCGTTGGGGTAGGAGATACGCAGTATTTT
TRBJ2-3 . TRBV7-9 TRBD2 CASSIGLAGGFTDTQYF TGTGCCAGCAGCATAGGACTAGCGGGGGGTTTCACAGATACGCAGTATTTT